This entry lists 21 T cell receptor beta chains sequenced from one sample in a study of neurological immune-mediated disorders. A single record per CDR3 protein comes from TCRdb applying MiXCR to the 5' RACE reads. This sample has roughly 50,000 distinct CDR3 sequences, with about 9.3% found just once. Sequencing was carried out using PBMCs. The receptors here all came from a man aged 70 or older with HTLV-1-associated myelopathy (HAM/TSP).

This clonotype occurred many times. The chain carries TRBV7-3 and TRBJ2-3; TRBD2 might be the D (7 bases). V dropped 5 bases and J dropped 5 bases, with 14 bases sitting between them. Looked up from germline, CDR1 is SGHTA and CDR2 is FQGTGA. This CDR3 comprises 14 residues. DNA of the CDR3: TGTGCCAGCAGCCCCCTGGGAGGGGGAGATACGCAGTATTTT. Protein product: CASSPLGGGDTQYF.

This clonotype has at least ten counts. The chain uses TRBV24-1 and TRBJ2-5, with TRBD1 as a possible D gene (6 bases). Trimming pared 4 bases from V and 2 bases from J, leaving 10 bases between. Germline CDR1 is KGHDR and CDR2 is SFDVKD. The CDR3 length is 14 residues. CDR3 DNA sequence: TGTGCCACCAGTGACCGGGACATTCAAGAGACCCAGTACTTC. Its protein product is CATSDRDIQETQYF.

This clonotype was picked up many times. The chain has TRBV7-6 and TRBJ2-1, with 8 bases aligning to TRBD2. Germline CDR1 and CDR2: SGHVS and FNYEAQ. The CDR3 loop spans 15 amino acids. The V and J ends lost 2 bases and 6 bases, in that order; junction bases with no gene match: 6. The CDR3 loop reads CASSLQITSGNEQFF. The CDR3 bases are TGTGCCAGCAGCTTACAGATAACTAGCGGCAATGAGCAGTTCTTC.

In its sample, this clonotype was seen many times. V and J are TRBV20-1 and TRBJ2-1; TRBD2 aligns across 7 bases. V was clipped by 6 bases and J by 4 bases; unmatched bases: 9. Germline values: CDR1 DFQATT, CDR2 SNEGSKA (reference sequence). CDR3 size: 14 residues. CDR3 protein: CSAPGAAGYNEQFF. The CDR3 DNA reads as TGCAGTGCCCCCGGGGCAGCGGGATACAATGAGCAGTTCTTC.

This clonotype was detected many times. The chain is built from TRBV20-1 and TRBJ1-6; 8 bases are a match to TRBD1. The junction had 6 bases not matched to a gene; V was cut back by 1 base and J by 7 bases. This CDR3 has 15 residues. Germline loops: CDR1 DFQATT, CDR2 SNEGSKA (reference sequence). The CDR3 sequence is CSARVIGTGNSPLHF. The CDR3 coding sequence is TGCAGTGCTAGAGTTATTGGGACAGGCAATTCACCCCTCCACTTT.

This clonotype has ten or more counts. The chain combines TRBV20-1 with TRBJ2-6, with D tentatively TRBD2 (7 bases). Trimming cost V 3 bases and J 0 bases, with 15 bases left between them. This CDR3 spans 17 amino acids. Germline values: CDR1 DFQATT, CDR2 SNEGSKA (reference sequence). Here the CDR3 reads CSASPRGDTSGANVLTF. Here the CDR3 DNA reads TGCAGTGCTAGCCCCCGGGGGGACACCTCTGGGGCCAACGTCCTGACTTTC.

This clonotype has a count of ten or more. The CDR3 sequence: CASSLLTSGIETQYF. CDR3 in DNA: TGTGCCAGCAGTTTACTTACTAGCGGGATAGAGACCCAGTACTTC. This chain connects TRBV28 to TRBJ2-5, with 10 bases identical to TRBD2. The germline V gene has CDR1 MDHEN and CDR2 SYDVKM. The CDR3 is made up of 15 amino acids. Trimming cost V 2 bases and J 4 bases; bases outside gene matches: 4.

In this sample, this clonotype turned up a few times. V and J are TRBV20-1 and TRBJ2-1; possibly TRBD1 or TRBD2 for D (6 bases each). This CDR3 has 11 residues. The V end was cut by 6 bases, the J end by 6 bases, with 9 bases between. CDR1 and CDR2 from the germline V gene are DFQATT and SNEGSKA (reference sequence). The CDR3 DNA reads TGCAGTGCGGGGGGCTTCAATGAGCAGTTCTTC. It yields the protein CSAGGFNEQFF.

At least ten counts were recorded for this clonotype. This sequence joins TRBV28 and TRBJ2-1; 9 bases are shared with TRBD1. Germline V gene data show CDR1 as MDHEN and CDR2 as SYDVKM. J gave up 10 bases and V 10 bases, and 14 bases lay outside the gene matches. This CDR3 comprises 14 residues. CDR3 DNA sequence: TGTGCCACGGTAATAGGGACAGGGTTAAAGGAGCAGTTCTTC. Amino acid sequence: CATVIGTGLKEQFF.

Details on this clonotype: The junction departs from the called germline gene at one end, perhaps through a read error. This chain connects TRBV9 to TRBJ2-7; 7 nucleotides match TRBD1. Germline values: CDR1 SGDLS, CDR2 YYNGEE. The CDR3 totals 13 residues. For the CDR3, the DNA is TGTGCCAGCAGCGGACAGGGAGCCTACGTGCAGTACTTC. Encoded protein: CASSGQGAYVQYF. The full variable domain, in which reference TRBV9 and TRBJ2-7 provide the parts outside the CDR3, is DSGVTQTPKHLITATGQRVTLRCSPRSGDLSVYWYQQSLDQGLQFLIQYYNGEERAKGNILERFSAQQFPDLHSELNLSSLELGDSALYFCASSGQGAYVQYFGPGTRLTVT.

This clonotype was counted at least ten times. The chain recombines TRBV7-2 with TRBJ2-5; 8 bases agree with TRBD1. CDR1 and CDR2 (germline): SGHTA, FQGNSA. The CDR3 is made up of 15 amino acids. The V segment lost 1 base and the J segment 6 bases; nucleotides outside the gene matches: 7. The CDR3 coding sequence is TGTGCCAGCAGCTTAGATACAGGGGGGAGGAAGACCCAGTACTTC. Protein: CASSLDTGGRKTQYF.

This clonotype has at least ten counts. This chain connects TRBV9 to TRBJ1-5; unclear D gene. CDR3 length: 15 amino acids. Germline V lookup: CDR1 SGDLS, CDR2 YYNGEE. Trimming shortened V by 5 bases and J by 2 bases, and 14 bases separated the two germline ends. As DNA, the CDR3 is TGTGCCAGCAGTCAAGACGGGTTTCGCAATCAGCCCCAGCATTTT. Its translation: CASSQDGFRNQPQHF.

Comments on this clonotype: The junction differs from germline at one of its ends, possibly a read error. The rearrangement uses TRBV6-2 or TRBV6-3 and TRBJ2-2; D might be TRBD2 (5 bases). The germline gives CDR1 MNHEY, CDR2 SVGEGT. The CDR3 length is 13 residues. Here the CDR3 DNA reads TGTGCCAGCACAAACAAGGTTAACGGGAAGCTGTTTTTT. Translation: CASTNKVNGKLFF.

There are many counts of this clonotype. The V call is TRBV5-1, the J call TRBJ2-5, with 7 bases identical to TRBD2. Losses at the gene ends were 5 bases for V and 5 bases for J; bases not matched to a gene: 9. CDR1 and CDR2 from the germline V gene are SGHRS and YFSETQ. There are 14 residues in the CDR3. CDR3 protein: CASSPQAGTETQYF. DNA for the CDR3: TGCGCCAGCAGTCCACAAGCGGGAACCGAGACCCAGTACTTC.

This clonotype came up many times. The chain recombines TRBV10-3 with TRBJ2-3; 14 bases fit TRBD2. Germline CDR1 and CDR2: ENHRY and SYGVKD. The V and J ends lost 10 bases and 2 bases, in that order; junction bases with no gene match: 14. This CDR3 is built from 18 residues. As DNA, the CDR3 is TGTGCCACCCGACCGGGACTAGCGGGAGATCGGGTCACAGATACGCAGTATTTT. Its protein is CATRPGLAGDRVTDTQYF.

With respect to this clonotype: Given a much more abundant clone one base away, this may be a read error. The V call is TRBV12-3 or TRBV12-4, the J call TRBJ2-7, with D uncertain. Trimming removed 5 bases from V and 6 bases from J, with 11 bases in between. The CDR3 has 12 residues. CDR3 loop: CASSVRPREQYF. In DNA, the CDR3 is TGTGCCAGCAGTGTTAGGCCCCGCGAGCAGTACTTC.

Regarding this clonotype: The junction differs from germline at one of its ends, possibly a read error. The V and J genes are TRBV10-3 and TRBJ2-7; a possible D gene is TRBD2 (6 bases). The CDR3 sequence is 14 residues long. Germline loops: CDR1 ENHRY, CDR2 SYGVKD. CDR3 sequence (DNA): TGTGCCATCGGTGATAACGGCGCGGGAAACGAGCAGTACTTC. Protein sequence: CAIGDNGAGNEQYF.

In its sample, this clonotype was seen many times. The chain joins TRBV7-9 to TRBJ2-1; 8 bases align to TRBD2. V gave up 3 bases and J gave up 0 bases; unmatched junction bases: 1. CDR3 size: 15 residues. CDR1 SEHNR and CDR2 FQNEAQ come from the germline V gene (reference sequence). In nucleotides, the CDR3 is TGTGCCAGCAGCTTTCTAGCGGGCTCCTACAATGAGCAGTTCTTC. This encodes CASSFLAGSYNEQFF.

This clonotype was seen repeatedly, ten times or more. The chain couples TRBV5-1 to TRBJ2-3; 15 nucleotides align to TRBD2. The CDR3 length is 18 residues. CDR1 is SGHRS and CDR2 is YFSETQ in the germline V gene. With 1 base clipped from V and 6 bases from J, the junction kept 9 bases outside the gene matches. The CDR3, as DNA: TGCGCCAGCAGCTTGACGACCGGGACTAGCGGGAGGAAGGATACGCAGTATTTT. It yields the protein CASSLTTGTSGRKDTQYF.

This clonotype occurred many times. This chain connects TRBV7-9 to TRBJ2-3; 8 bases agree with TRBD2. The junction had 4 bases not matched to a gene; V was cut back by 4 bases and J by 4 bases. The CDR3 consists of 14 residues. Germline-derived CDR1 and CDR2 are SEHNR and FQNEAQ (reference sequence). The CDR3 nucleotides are TGTGCCAGCAGCTCTAGCGGGTGGTCAGATACGCAGTATTTT. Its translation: CASSSSGWSDTQYF.

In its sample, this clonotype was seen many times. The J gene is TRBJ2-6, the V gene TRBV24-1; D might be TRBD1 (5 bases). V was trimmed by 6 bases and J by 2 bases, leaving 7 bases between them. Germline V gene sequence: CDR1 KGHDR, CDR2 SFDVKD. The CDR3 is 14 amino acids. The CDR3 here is CATSSRAGANVLTF. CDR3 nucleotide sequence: TGTGCCACCAGTAGCAGGGCTGGGGCCAACGTCCTGACTTTC.